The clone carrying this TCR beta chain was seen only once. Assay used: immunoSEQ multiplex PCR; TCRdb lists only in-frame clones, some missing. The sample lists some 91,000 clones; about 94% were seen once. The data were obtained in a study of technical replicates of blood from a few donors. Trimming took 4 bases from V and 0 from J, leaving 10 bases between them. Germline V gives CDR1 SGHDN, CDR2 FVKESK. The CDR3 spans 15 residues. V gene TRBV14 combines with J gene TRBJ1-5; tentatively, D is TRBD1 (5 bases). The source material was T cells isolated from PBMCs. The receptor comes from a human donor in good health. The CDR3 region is CASSPAGGSNQPQHF. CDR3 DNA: TGTGCCAGCAGCCCGGCGGGGGGTAGCAATCAGCCCCAGCATTTT.